The present T cell receptor (beta chain) was sequenced within a study of blood T cell repertoires in COVID-19 (dated by TCRdb to about 2020). With regard to the full study: Samples from collaborators originated in the United States, Italy and Spain and spanned both the acute and convalescent phases of COVID-19. The material from the prospective study consisted of cDNA or gDNA derived from T cells, B-cell-depleted T cells, or PBMCs. Subjects who had been exposed to COVID-19, were actively infected with it, or had recovered from it provided the deeply sampled blood TCRbeta repertoires that made up the dataset. The repertoires were made available in a free public database intended to serve as a resource for research on the immune response to SARS-CoV-2. The samples were drawn from the first 160 participants of the ongoing ImmuneRACE study and from over 950 subjects provided by 6 global collaborators. A de-identified subject ID, COVID-19 status, age in years and sex were almost always included in the sample metadata. Where available, HLA class I and class II types were taken from metadata supplied by the sample provider and were not determined by assay-based typing. Broader findings and caveats from the paper: How much clinical and demographic metadata was included differed by source and by participant, and the metadata was provided uncurated.

TCRbeta CDR3 regions were amplified from genomic DNA by means of the immunoSEQ Assay, a bias-controlled multiplex PCR. Per the authors' processing: The number of nucleated cells in each sample was estimated from the amplification of reference gene primers within the assay. To quantify the absolute abundance of each unique TCRbeta CDR3 rearrangement, sequence reads were collapsed and filtered. For each sample, productive Simpson clonality was calculated by taking the square root of Simpson's diversity index across productive rearrangements. The table comes from immuneACCESS by way of TCRdb, which keeps in-frame sequences with V and J called. Part of the clones is missing from these tables; in studies checked, under half for an unresolved V gene and the rest for unknown reasons. V and J calls and clone size are as listed in that table; D and trimming were resolved from the DNA. This sample lists approximately 200,000 clones; 75% to 90% were detected once. Roughly 3% of the sample comes from the top ten.

Based on the germline V gene, the CDR1 and CDR2 sequences are SGHTA and FQGNSA. Trimming removed 1 base from V and 5 bases from J; the gene matches leave 2 bases unexplained. The CDR3 contains 16 residues, cysteine and phenylalanine counted. Of the read, only the CDR3 DNA is kept; its 48 bases are in frame from base 1. A note on this clone: Its antigen remains undetermined. It has no much larger one-base neighbor in the sample; base qualities were not kept.

Collaborating institutions collected whole blood in K2EDTA tubes following their own protocols. For TCRbeta analysis, collaborators shipped samples in one of three forms: frozen whole blood, isolated PBMCs, or DNA extracted from either of those sample types. Rearrangement joined TRBV7-2 to TRBJ2-1; TRBD2 fits 13 bases in the junction. The clonotype was recovered from a man aged 55 to 69 with acute or convalescent COVID-19. The sequencing input was peripheral blood. CDR3 region: CASSLGGTSGNNEQFF. The DNA is TGTGCCAGCAGCTTAGGGGGGACTAGCGGGAACAATGAGCAGTTCTTC.